The 8 T cell receptor beta chains below were found in one sample sequenced in a study of metastatic and nonmetastatic thyroid tumors (TCRdb year 2020). The library was generated by PCR. The listed sequencing device is Illumina HiSeq 4000. Through fastp at Q25 and MiXCR, TCRdb rebuilt clones from the public reads, retaining in-frame beta chains. The table for this sample lists around 53,000 clones; approximately 20% of them were counted only once. Under 4.5% of the sample rests with the top ten. None of the patients had been given any treatment before thyroid surgery. The specimen sequenced was blood. The origin of the receptors is a female donor with papillary thyroid cancer or a benign thyroid nodule (not recorded which). Some clones in this sample may be carry-over from other donors' samples.

As for this clone: Since a much larger clone is just one base distant, this may be a read error. This rearrangement joins TRBV24-1 to TRBJ1-2; D is unclear. CDR3 length: 14 amino acids. The germline gives CDR1 KGHDR, CDR2 SFDVKD. The DNA of the CDR3 is TGTGCCACCAGTGATTACAGATACTTAATCGGCTACATCTTC. Translating gives CATSDYRYLIGYIF.

This clone was recorded many times. The chain links TRBV2 to TRBJ2-5; D gene unclear. This CDR3 region has 12 residues. Trimming stripped 4 bases from V and 4 bases from J, with 7 bases between. The germline V gene has CDR1 SNHLY and CDR2 FYNNEI. The CDR3 sequence: CASSAGPETQYF. CDR3 sequence (DNA): TGTGCCAGCAGTGCGGGTCCAGAGACCCAGTACTTC.

This clone was detected many times. The V call is TRBV19, the J call TRBJ1-4; perhaps TRBD1 as D (6 bases). Germline CDR1 and CDR2: LNHDA and SQIVND (reference sequence). There are 15 residues in the CDR3. The V end lost 4 bases, the J end lost 3 bases, and 12 bases lay between the germline ends. Here the CDR3 reads CASSTQGGPNEKLFF. The CDR3 DNA reads as TGTGCCAGTAGTACACAGGGTGGGCCTAATGAAAAACTGTTTTTT.

This clone was detected ten times or more. V gene TRBV19 combines with J gene TRBJ2-5; D gene ambiguous. Trimming removed 5 bases from V and 2 bases from J, with 15 bases in between. The V gene's germline CDR1 is LNHDA and CDR2 SQIVND (reference sequence). The CDR3 consists of 15 residues. The CDR3 loop reads CASSGIWTDQETQYF. The CDR3 bases are TGTGCCAGTAGTGGAATCTGGACGGATCAAGAGACCCAGTACTTC.

This clone was counted at least ten times. The V call is TRBV28, the J call TRBJ2-2; 10 bases line up with TRBD1. CDR3 length: 17 amino acids. The V and J ends lost 6 bases and 2 bases, in that order; junction bases with no gene match: 9. CDR1 and CDR2 (germline): MDHEN, SYDVKM. The CDR3, as DNA: TGTGCCAGCAGCAATCACGGACAGGGGGGTAACACCGGGGAGCTGTTTTTT. Translating it yields CASSNHGQGGNTGELFF. The whole variable domain, remainder taken from reference TRBV28 and TRBJ2-2, is DVKVTQSSRYLVKRTGEKVFLECVQDMDHENMFWYRQDPGLGLRLIYFSYDVKMKEKGDIPEGYSVSREKKERFSLILESASTNQTSMYLCASSNHGQGGNTGELFFGEGSRLTVL.

This clone was detected ten times or more. This chain connects TRBV7-3 to TRBJ2-6, with TRBD1 identical over 7 bases. This CDR3 is 14 amino acids long. Germline loops: CDR1 SGHTA, CDR2 FQGTGA. V shed 9 bases, J shed 3 bases, and the junction held 5 bases outside the gene matches. CDR3 amino acids: CASRQGGGANVLTF. As DNA, the CDR3 is TGTGCCAGTCGACAGGGTGGTGGGGCCAACGTCCTGACTTTC.

J is TRBJ2-7 and V is TRBV6-5; 15 bases line up with TRBD2. Germline V gene lookup returns CDR1 MNHEY and CDR2 SVGAGI. Trimming took 11 bases from V and 1 from J; bases not matched to a gene: 15. This CDR3 has 18 residues. The CDR3 loop reads CASKGGTSGRFLSYEQYF. For the CDR3, the DNA is TGTGCCTCCAAAGGTGGGACTAGCGGGAGGTTTTTATCCTACGAGCAGTACTTC.

Worth noting for this clone: At one of its ends the junction is not consistent with the germline gene, which may arise from a read error. The chain links TRBV20-1 to TRBJ2-7, with a possible D match to TRBD2 (6 bases). Germline assignment: CDR1 DFQATT and CDR2 SNEGSKA (reference sequence). The CDR3 loop spans 16 amino acids. CDR3 DNA sequence: TGCAGTGCTAGAGCGCCTTCTAGGGGAGGACCCTACAAGCAGTACTTC. Its protein is CSARAPSRGGPYKQYF.